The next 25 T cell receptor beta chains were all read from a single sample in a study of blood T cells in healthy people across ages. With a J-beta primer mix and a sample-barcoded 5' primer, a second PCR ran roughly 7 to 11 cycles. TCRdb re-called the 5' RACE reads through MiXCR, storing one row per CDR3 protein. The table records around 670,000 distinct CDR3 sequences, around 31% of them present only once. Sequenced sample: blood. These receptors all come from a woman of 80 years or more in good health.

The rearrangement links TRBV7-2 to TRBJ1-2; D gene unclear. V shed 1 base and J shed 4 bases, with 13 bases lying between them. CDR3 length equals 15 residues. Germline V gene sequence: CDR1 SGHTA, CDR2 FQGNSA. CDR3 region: CASSLDLGGSYGYTF. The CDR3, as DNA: TGTGCCAGCAGCTTAGATCTAGGAGGCAGCTATGGCTACACCTTC.

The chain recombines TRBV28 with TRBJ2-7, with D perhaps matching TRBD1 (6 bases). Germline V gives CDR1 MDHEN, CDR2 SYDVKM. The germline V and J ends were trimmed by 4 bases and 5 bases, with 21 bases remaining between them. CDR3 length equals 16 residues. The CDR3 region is CASSSIGQRMGNEQYF. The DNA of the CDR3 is TGTGCCAGCAGTTCCATAGGACAGCGGATGGGGAACGAGCAGTACTTC.

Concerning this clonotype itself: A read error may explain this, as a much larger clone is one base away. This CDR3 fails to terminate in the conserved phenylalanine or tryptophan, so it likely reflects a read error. This chain's CDR3 is CASSADSQETQYV. DNA of the CDR3: TGCGCCAGCAGCGCTGACAGTCAAGAGACCCAGTACGTC. The chain is built from TRBV5-1 and TRBJ2-5; weak D call: TRBD1 (5 bases). Germline V gene sequence: CDR1 SGHRS, CDR2 YFSETQ. The V end lost 4 bases, the J end lost 2 bases, and 9 bases lay between the germline ends. This CDR3 contains 13 residues.

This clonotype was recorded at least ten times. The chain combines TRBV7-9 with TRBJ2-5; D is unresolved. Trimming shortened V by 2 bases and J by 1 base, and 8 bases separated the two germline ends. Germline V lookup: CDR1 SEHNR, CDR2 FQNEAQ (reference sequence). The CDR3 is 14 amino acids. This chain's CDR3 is CASSLKGVQETQYF. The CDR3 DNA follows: TGTGCCAGCAGCTTAAAGGGCGTCCAAGAGACCCAGTACTTC.

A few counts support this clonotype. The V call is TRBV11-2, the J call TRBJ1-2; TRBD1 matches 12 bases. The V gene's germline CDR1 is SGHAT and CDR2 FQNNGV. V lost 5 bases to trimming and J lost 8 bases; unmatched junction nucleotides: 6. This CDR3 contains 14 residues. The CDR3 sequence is CASSPWDRGQGYTF. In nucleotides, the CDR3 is TGTGCCAGCAGCCCTTGGGACAGGGGGCAAGGCTACACCTTC.

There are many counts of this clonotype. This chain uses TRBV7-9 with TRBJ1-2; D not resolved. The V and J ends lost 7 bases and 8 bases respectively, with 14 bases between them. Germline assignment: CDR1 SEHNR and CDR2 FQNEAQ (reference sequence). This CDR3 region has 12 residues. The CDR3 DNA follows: TGTGCCAGCACCCCCGGTGGGCGAGGCTACACCTTC. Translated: CASTPGGRGYTF.

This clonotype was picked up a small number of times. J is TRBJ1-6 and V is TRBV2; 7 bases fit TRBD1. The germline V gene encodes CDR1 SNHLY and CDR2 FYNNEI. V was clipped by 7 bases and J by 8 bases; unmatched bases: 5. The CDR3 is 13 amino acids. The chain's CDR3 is CASKTGLDSPLHF. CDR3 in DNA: TGTGCCAGCAAGACAGGGTTAGATTCACCCCTCCACTTT.

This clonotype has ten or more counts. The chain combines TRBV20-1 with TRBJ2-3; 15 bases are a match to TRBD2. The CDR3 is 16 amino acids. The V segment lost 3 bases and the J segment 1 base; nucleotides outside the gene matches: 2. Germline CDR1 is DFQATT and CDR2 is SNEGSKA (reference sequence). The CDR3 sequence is CSASGLAGGGTDTQYF. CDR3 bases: TGCAGTGCTAGTGGACTAGCGGGGGGGGGCACAGATACGCAGTATTTT.

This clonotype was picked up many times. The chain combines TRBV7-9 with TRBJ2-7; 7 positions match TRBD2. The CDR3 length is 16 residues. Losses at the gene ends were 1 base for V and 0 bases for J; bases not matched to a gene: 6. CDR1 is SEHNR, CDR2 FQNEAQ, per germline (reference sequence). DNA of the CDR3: TGTGCCAGCAGCTTAGTAAGCGGGGCTAGCTCCTACGAGCAGTACTTC. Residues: CASSLVSGASSYEQYF.

For the CDR3, the DNA is TGTGCCAGCAGCTTTAGAGAAAGGGACGAGCAGTACTTC. It is translated as CASSFRERDEQYF. The chain uses TRBV7-6 and TRBJ2-5; D ambiguous. The better agreement between TRBJ2-7 and the DNA end casts doubt on the J call. Looked up from germline, CDR1 is SGHVS and CDR2 is FNYEAQ. The CDR3 runs 13 residues.

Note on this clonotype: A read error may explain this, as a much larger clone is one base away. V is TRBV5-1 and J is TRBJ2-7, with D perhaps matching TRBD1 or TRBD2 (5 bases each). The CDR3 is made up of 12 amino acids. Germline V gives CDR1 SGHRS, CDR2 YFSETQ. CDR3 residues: CASSGTSYEQHF. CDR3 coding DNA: TGCGCCAGCAGCGGGACCTCCTACGAGCAGCACTTC.

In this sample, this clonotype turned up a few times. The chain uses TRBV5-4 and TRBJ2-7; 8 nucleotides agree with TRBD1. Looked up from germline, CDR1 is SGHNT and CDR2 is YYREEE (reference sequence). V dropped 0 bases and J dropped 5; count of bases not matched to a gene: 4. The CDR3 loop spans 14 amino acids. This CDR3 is CASSLGQGNHEQYF. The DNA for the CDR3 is TGTGCCAGCAGCTTGGGACAGGGGAATCACGAGCAGTACTTC.

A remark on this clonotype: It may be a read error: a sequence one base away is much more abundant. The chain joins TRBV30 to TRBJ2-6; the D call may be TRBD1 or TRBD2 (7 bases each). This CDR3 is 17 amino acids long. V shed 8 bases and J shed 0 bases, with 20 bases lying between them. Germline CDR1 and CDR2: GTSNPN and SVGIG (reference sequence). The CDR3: CARGETGLNSGANVLTF. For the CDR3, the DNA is TGTGCCCGGGGGGAGACAGGGCTGAACTCTGGGGCCAACGTCCTGACTTTC.

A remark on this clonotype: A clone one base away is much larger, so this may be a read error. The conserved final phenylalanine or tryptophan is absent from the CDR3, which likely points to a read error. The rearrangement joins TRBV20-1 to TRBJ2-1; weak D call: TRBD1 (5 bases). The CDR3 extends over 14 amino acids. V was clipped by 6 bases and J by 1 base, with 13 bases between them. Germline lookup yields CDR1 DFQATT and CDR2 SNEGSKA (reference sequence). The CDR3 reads CSASDSLSYNEQFV. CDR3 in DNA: TGCAGTGCCTCCGACAGTCTGTCCTACAATGAGCAGTTCGTC.

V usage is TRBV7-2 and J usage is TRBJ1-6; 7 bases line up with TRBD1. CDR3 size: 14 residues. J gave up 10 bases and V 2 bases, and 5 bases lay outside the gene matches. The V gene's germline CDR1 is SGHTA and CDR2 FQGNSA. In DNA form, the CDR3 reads TGTGCCAGCAGCTTATACAGGGGTAGCTCACCCCTCCACTTT. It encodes CASSLYRGSSPLHF.

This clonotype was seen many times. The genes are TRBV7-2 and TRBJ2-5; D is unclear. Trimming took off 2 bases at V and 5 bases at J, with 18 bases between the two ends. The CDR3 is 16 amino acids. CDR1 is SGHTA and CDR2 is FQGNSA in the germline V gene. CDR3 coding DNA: TGTGCCAGCAGCTTATCCGCCGGGCCTACCGGGGAGACCCAGTACTTC. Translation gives CASSLSAGPTGETQYF. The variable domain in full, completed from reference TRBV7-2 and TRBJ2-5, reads GAGVSQSPSNKVTEKGKDVELRCDPISGHTALYWYRQSLGQGLEFLIYFQGNSAPDKSGLPSDRFSAERTGGSVSTLTIQRTQQEDSAVYLCASSLSAGPTGETQYFGPGTRLLVL.

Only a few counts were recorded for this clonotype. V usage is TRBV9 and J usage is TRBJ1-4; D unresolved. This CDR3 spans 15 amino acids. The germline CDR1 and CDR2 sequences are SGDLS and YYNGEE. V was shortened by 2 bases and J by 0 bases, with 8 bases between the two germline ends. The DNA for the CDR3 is TGTGCCAGCAGCGTTGATCATGCAACTAATGAAAAACTGTTTTTT. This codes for CASSVDHATNEKLFF.

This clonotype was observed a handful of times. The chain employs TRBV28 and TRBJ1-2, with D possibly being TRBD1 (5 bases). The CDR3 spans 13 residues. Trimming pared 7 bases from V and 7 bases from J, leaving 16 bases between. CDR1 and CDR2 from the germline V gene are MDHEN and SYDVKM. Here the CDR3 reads CASISHPGSGYTF. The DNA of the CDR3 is TGTGCCAGCATCTCCCACCCAGGGAGTGGCTACACCTTC.

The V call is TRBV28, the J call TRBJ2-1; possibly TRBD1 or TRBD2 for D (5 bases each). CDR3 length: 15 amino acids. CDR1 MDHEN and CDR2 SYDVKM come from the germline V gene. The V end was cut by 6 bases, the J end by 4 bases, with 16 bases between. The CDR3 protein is CASSWDGGRYNEQFF. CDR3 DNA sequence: TGTGCCAGCAGCTGGGACGGCGGTCGGTACAATGAGCAGTTCTTC.

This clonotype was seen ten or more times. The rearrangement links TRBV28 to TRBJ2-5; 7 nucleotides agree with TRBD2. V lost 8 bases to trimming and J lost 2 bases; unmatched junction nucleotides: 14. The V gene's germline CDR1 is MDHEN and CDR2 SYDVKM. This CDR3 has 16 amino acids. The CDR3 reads CASSPFGGTNQETQYF. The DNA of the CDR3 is TGTGCCAGCTCCCCTTTTGGGGGGACTAATCAAGAGACCCAGTACTTC.

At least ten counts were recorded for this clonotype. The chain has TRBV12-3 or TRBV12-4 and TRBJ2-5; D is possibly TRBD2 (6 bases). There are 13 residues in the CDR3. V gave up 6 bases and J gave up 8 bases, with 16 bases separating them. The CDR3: CASSGTEGETQYF. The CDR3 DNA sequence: TGTGCCAGCAGCGGGACGGAGGGAGAAACCCAGTACTTC.

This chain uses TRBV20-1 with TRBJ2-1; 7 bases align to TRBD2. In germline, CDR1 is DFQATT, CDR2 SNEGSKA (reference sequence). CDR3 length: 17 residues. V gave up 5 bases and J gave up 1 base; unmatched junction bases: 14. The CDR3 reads CSAVTLQTSWSYNEQFF. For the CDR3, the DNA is TGCAGTGCTGTAACCCTCCAGACTAGCTGGTCCTACAATGAGCAGTTCTTC.

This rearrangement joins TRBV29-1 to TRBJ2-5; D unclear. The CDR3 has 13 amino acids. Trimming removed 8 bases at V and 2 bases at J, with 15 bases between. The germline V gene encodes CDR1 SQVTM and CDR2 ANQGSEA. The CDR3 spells CSFPRTGQETQYF. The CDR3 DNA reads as TGCAGCTTCCCGCGGACGGGTCAAGAGACCCAGTACTTC.

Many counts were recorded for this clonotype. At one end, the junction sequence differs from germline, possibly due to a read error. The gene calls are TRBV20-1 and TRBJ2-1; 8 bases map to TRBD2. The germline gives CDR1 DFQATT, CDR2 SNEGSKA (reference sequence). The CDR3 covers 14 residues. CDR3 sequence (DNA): TGCAGTGCTAGCCCGGGGGGGACCTATAATGAGCAGTTCTTC. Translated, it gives CSASPGGTYNEQFF.

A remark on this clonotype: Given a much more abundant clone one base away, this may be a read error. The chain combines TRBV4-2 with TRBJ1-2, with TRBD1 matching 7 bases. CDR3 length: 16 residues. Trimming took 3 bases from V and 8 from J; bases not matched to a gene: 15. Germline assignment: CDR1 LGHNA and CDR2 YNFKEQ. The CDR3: CASSHDSQGVGGGYTF. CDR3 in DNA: TGTGCCAGCAGCCATGACTCTCAGGGGGTGGGAGGAGGCTACACCTTC.